These 2 T cell receptor beta chains originate from one sample sequenced in a study of T-cell reconstitution after alpha-beta-depleted transplantation in children. A library of TCRbeta sequences, prepared with unique molecular identifiers, was generated. TCRdb processed the PCR reads anew with MiXCR; each CDR3 protein has one entry. The table lists 500,000 or so distinct CDR3 sequences, 30% to 35% of them singletons, with approximately 2.3% in the top ten. Sequences were derived from PBMCs from the stem cell graft donor, sampled from the stem cell graft. The receptors were gathered from a human donor who donated a stem cell graft to a child with aplastic anemia.

This clonotype was observed a few times. The chain joins TRBV29-1 to TRBJ1-1; D is perhaps TRBD1 (5 bases). The CDR3 is 13 residues long. Germline loops: CDR1 SQVTM, CDR2 ANQGSEA. V was shortened by 3 bases and J by 3 bases, with 11 bases between the two germline ends. CDR3 region: CSVEGQGHTEAFF. In DNA form, the CDR3 reads TGCAGCGTTGAGGGTCAGGGTCACACTGAAGCTTTCTTT.

This clonotype was observed once. The chain carries TRBV4-3 and TRBJ2-1; 8 bases fit TRBD2. Germline CDR1 LGHNA, CDR2 YSLEER. The CDR3 consists of 18 residues. Losses at the gene ends were 0 bases for V and 0 bases for J; bases not matched to a gene: 7. CDR3 protein: CASSQESSGSFSYNEQFF. The CDR3 DNA reads TGCGCCAGCAGCCAAGAATCGAGCGGGAGTTTCTCCTACAATGAGCAGTTCTTC.